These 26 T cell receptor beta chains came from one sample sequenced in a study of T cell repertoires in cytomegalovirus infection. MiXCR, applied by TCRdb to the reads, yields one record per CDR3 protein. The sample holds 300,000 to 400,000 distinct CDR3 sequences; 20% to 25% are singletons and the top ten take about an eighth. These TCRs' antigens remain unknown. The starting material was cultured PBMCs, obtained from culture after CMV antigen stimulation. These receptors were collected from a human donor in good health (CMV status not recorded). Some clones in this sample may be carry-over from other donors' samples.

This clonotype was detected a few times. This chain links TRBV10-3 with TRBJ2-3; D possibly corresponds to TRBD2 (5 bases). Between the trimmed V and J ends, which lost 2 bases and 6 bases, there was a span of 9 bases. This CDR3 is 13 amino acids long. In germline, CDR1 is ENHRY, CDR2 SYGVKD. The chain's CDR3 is CAISEERQDTQYF. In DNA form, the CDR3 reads TGTGCCATCAGTGAGGAGCGGCAGGATACGCAGTATTTT.

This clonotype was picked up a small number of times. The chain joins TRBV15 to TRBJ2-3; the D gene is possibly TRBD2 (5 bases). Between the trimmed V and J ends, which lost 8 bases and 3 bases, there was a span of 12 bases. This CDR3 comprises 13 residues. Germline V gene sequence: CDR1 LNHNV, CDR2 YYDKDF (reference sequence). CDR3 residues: CATRRGWTDTQYF. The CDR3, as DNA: TGTGCCACCCGACGGGGATGGACAGATACGCAGTATTTT.

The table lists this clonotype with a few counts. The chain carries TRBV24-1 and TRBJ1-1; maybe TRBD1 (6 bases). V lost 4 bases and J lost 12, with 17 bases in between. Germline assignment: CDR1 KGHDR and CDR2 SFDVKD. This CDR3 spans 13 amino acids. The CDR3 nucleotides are TGTGCCACCAGTGACGGGGGAAACAGGGACCCTTTCTTT. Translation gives CATSDGGNRDPFF.

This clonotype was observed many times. The CDR3 region is CASTLAVKETQYF. For the CDR3, the DNA is TGTGCCAGCACATTGGCAGTTAAAGAGACCCAGTACTTC. The chain employs TRBV7-2 and TRBJ2-5; D gene uncertain. Trimming shortened V by 7 bases and J by 3 bases, and 12 bases separated the two germline ends. The CDR3 spans 13 residues. Germline CDR1 reads SGHTA; CDR2 reads FQGNSA.

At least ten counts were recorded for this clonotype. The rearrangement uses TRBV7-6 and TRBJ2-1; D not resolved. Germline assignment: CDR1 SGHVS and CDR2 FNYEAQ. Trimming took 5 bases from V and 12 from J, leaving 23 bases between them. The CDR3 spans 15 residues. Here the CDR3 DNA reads TGTGCCAGCAGCCCCAGTCTTTCGCCCTTAAGAGGGCAGTTCTTC. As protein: CASSPSLSPLRGQFF.

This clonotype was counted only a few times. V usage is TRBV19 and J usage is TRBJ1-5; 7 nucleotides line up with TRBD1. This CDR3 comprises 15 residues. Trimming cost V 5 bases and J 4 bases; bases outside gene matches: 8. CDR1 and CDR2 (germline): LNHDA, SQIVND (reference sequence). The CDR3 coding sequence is TGTGCCAGTAGTGAAACAGGGGCAGGGAATCAGCCCCAGCATTTT. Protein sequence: CASSETGAGNQPQHF.

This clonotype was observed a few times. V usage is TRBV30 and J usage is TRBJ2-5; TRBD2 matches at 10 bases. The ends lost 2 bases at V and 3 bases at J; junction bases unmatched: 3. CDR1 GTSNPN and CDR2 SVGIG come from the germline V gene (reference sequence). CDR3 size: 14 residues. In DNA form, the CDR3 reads TGTGCCTGGAGTCCGGGACTAGCGAAAGAGACCCAGTACTTC. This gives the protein CAWSPGLAKETQYF.

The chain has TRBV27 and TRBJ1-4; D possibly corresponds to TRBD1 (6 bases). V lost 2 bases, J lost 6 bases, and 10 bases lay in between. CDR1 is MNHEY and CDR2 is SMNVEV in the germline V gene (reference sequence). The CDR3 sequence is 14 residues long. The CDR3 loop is CASSLLQGDEKLFF. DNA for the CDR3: TGTGCCAGCAGTTTACTACAGGGAGATGAAAAACTGTTTTTT.

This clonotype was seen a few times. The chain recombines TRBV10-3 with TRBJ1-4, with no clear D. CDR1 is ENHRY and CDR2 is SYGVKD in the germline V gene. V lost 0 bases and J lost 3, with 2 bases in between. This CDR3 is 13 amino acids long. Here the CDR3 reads CAISESANEKLFF. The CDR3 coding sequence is TGTGCCATCAGTGAGTCGGCTAATGAAAAACTGTTTTTT.

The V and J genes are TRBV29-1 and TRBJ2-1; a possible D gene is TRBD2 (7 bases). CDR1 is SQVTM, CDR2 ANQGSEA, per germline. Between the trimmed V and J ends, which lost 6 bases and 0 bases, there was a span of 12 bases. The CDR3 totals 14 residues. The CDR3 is CSVRGGSSYNEQFF. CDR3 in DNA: TGCAGCGTGAGGGGGGGTAGCTCCTACAATGAGCAGTTCTTC.

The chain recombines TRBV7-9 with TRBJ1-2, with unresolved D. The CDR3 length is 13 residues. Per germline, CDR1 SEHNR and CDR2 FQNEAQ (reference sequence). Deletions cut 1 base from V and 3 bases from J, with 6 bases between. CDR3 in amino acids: CASSLGTHYGYTF. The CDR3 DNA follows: TGTGCCAGCAGCTTAGGCACCCACTATGGCTACACCTTC.

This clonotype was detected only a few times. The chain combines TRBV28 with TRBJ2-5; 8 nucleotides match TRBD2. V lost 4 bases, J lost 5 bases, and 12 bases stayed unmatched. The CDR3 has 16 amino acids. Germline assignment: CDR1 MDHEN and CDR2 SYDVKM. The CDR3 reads CASSSSGSPAGETQYF. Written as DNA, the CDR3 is TGTGCCAGCAGTTCCAGCGGGAGTCCCGCGGGGGAGACCCAGTACTTC.

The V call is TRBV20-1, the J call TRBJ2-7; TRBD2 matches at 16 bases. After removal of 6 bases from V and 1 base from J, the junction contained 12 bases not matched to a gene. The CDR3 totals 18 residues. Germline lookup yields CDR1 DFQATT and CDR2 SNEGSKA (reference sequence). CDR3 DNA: TGCAGTGCGGTAACCGGGACTAGCGGGAGGGAAACATCCTACGAGCAGTACGTC. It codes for CSAVTGTSGRETSYEQYV.

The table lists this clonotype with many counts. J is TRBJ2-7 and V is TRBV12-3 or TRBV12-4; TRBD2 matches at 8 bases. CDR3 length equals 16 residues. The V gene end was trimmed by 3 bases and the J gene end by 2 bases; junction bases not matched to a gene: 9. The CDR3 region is CASSLSGSLNPYEQYV. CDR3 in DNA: TGTGCCAGCAGTTTGAGCGGGAGCCTGAATCCCTACGAGCAGTACGTC.

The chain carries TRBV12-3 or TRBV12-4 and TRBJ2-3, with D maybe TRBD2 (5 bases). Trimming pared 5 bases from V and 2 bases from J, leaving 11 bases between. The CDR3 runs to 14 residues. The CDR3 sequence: CASSPRGYTDTQYF. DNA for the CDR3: TGTGCCAGCAGTCCGAGAGGGTACACAGATACGCAGTATTTT.

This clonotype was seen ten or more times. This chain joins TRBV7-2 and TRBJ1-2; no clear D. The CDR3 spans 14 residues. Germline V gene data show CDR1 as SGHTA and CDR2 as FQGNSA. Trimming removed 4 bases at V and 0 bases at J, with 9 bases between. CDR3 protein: CASSWVGTNYGYTF. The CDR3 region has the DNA TGTGCCAGCAGCTGGGTTGGAACTAACTATGGCTACACCTTC.

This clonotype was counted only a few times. The CDR3 is CASSLVLESEAFF. Written as DNA, the CDR3 is TGTGCCAGCAGCTTAGTCCTGGAGTCTGAAGCTTTCTTT. This rearrangement joins TRBV7-6 to TRBJ1-1; D is unclear. This CDR3 spans 13 amino acids. Trimming shortened V by 1 base and J by 6 bases, and 9 bases separated the two germline ends. Germline CDR1 is SGHVS and CDR2 is FNYEAQ.

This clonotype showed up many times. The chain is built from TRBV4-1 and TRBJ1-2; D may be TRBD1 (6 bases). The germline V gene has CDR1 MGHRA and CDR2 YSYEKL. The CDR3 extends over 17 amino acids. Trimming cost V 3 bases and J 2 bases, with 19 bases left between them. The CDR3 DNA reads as TGCGCCAGCAGCCATCAGGGCAGGGGACCGTCCAACTATGGCTACACCTTC. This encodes CASSHQGRGPSNYGYTF.

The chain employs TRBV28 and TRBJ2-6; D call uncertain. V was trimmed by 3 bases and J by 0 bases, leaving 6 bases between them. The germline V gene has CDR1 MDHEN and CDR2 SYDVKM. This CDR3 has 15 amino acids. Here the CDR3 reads CASSLERSGANVLTF. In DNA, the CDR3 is TGTGCCAGCAGTTTGGAACGCTCTGGGGCCAACGTCCTGACTTTC.

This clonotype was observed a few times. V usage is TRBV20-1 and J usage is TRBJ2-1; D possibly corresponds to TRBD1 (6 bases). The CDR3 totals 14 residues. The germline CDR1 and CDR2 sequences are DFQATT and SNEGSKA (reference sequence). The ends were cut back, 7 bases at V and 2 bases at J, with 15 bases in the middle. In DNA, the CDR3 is TGCAGTGAACAGGACAGAGAAACCTACAATGAGCAGTTCTTC. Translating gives CSEQDRETYNEQFF.

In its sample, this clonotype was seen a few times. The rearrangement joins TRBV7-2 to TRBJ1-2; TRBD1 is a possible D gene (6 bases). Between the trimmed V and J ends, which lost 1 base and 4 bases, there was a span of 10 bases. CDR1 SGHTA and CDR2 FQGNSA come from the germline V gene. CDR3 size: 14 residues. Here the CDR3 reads CASSLGRGFYGYTF. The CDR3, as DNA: TGTGCCAGCAGCTTAGGGAGGGGGTTCTATGGCTACACCTTC.

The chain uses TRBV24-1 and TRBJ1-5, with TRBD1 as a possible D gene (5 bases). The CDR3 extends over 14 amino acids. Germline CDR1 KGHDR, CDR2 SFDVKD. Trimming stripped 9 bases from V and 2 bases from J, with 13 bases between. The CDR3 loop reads CATADTGGNQPQHF. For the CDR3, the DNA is TGTGCCACCGCTGACACAGGAGGCAATCAGCCCCAGCATTTT.

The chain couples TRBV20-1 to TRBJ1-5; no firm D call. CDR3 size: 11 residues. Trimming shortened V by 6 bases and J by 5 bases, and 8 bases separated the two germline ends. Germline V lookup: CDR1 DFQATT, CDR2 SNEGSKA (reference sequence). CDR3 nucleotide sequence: TGCAGTGCCACGGGAGATCAGCCCCAGCATTTT. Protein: CSATGDQPQHF.

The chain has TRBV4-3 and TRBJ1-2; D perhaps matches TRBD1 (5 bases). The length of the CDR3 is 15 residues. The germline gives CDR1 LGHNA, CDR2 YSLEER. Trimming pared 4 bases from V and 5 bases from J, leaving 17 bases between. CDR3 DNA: TGCGCCAGCAGCCCGAACTCCGGGACGGTATATGGCTACACCTTC. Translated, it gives CASSPNSGTVYGYTF.

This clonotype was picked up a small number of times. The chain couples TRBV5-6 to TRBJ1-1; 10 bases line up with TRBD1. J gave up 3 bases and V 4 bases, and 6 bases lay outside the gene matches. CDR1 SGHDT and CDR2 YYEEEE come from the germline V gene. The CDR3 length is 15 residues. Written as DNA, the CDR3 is TGTGCCAGCAGCGCCGACAGGGGGCGAGACACTGAAGCTTTCTTT. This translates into CASSADRGRDTEAFF.

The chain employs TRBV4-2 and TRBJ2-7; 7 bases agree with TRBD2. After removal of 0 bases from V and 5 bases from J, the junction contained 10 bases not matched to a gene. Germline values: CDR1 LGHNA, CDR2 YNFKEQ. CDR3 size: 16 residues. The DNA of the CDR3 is TGTGCCAGCAGCCAAGAAGGCGGGAGTGCTTCCCACGAGCAGTACTTC. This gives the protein CASSQEGGSASHEQYF.